This T cell receptor beta chain was profiled in a study of OX40 agonist ivuxolimab in advanced cancers. About the study: Patients enrolled in dose escalation were diagnosed with hepatocellular carcinoma, melanoma, renal cell or head and neck cancer. The mean age was roughly 60 years, ranging from about 20 to 90, with more than 70% of participants male. Study findings and constraints: Clonal expansion by week 6 occurred in CD4+ and CD8+ blood T cells (at 0.1 to 3.0 mg/kg). Some nonresponders also had low normalized T-cell clonal expansion.

Using immunoSEQ multiplex PCR, the repertoire was profiled, and TCRdb retains in-frame clones only, with some absent. The sample contains 60,000 to 75,000 clones, about 90% of which appear only once. Turning to this clone: Its antigen is unknown.

The CDR3 spans 11 residues. The ends were cut back, 3 bases at V and 9 bases at J, with 6 bases in the middle. Germline values: CDR1 SGHNT, CDR2 YYREEE (reference sequence). The TCR was taken from an adult with an advanced solid tumor such as melanoma, head and neck, liver or kidney cancer. V is TRBV5-4 and J is TRBJ2-2; no clear D. The specimen was CD4+ or CD8+ T cells sorted from blood, collected in a trial of the OX40 agonist ivuxolimab. The CDR3 is CASSYNRELFF. In DNA form, the CDR3 reads TGTGCCAGCAGCTACAACAGGGAGCTGTTTTTT. Based on the CDR3 plus reference TRBV5-4 and TRBJ2-2, the full variable domain is ETGVTQSPTHLIKTRGQQVTLRCSSQSGHNTVSWYQQALGQGPQFIFQYYREEENGRGNFPPRFSGLQFPNYSSELNVNALELDDSALYLCASSYNRELFFGEGSRLTVL.